This T cell receptor (beta chain) was sequenced for a study of early stage breast cancer tumors. Generated by immunoSEQ multiplex PCR, the TCRdb table keeps only in-frame clones and is missing some. The sample consists of 25,000 to 30,000 clones, around 50% of them appearing once. In germline, CDR1 is SGHRS, CDR2 YFSETQ. Losses at the gene ends were 0 bases for V and 5 bases for J; bases not matched to a gene: 7. The CDR3 consists of 16 residues. This sequence was found in a person aged 45 to 59 with breast cancer. The V gene is TRBV5-1, the J gene TRBJ2-5, with 10 bases identical to TRBD1. What was sequenced was breast tumor tissue. The CDR3 DNA reads TGCGCCAGCAGCTTGGAAGGACAGGGGGGAAGCGAGACCCAGTACTTC. Translating gives CASSLEGQGGSETQYF.